This T cell receptor beta chain derives from a study of glioma-infiltrating T cells after dendritic cell vaccination. This CDR3 region has 17 residues. The J segment lost 0 bases and the V segment lost 9 bases, leaving 12 bases of the junction unmatched. CDR1 is LNHDA and CDR2 is SQIVND in the germline V gene (reference sequence). Method: immunoSEQ multiplex PCR; TCRdb's copy keeps in-frame clones and lacks some. The table lists about 92,000 clones, 65% to 90% of them singletons. Before vaccination, two weeks after the third vaccination, and at progression, PBMC were collected. The sequence derives from a human donor with glioblastoma. The specimen comprised blood, sampled before dendritic cell vaccination. This chain joins TRBV19 and TRBJ2-1, with TRBD1 matching 9 bases. For the CDR3, the DNA is TGTGCCAGCGCCGGGACAGGGTTATACAGCTCCTACAATGAGCAGTTCTTC. Its translation is CASAGTGLYSSYNEQFF. Drawing the rest from reference TRBV19 and TRBJ2-1, the complete variable domain is DGGITQSPKYLFRKEGQNVTLSCEQNLNHDAMYWYRQDPGQGLRLIYYSQIVNDFQKGDIAEGYSVSREKKESFPLTVTSAQKNPTAFYLCASAGTGLYSSYNEQFFGPGTRLTVL.